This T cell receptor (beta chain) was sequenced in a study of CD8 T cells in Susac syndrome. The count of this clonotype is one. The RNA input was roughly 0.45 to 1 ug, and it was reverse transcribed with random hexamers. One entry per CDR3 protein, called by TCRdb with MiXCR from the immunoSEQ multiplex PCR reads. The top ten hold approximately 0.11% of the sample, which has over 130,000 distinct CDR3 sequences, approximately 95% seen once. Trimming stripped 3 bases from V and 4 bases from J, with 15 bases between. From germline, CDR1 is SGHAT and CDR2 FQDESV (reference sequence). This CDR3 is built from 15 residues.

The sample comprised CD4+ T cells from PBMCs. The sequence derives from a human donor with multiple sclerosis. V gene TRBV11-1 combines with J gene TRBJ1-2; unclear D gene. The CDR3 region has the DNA TGTGCCAGCAGCTTCACTTCGGACCGTTCCTATGGCTACACCTTC. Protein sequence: CASSFTSDRSYGYTF.